A single sample is the source of the 30 T cell receptor beta chains below, sequenced in a study of T cell responses to AZD1222 COVID-19 vaccine. Assay used: immunoSEQ multiplex PCR; TCRdb lists only in-frame clones, some missing. The sample shows 150,000 to 200,000 clones, less than 95% of them seen only once. The starting material was peripheral blood, obtained on day 0 of AZD1222 vaccination. All receptors come from an adult in good health.

The V gene is TRBV30, the J gene TRBJ1-1; D unresolved. Looked up from germline, CDR1 is GTSNPN and CDR2 is SVGIG (reference sequence). The length of the CDR3 is 11 residues. V was trimmed by 8 bases and J by 1 base, leaving 8 bases between them. CDR3 amino acids: CASMENTEAFF. The CDR3 nucleotides read TGTGCCAGTATGGAGAACACTGAAGCTTTCTTT.

The CDR3 DNA reads as TGTGCCAGCAGTTTCCAGGGAGCCCAGCAGTTCTTC. This translates into CASSFQGAQQFF. The V and J genes are TRBV27 and TRBJ2-1, with D perhaps matching TRBD1 or TRBD2 (5 bases each). Germline assignment: CDR1 MNHEY and CDR2 SMNVEV (reference sequence). V lost 3 bases and J lost 11, with 11 bases in between. This CDR3 is built from 12 residues.

This clone was seen a single time. The V call is TRBV4-2, the J call TRBJ2-5; 16 nucleotides match TRBD2. Unmatched junction bases numbered 16, after V lost 7 bases and J lost 5 bases. The CDR3 contains 19 residues. CDR1 and CDR2 (germline): LGHNA, YNFKEQ. The CDR3 region has the DNA TGTGCCAGCAATCGAGGGGCGGGACTAGCGGGAGGGCCAGGGGAGACCCAGTACTTC. Its protein product is CASNRGAGLAGGPGETQYF.

The chain uses TRBV6-5 and TRBJ2-7; a possible D gene is TRBD1 (6 bases). CDR1 is MNHEY and CDR2 is SVGAGI in the germline V gene. The CDR3 covers 13 residues. Trimming cost V 0 bases and J 5 bases, with 8 bases left between them. CDR3: CASSYSTGHEQYF. The DNA of the CDR3 is TGTGCCAGCAGTTACTCGACAGGCCACGAGCAGTACTTC.

J is TRBJ2-1 and V is TRBV27; perhaps TRBD1 as D (5 bases). V was shortened by 1 base and J by 8 bases, with 27 bases between the two germline ends. CDR1 and CDR2 from the germline V gene are MNHEY and SMNVEV (reference sequence). The CDR3 loop spans 19 amino acids. The CDR3 loop is CASSLFFPMGRNMQDEQFF. CDR3 nucleotide sequence: TGTGCCAGCAGTTTATTTTTCCCCATGGGGCGGAACATGCAGGATGAGCAGTTCTTC.

This chain uses TRBV7-2 with TRBJ1-5, with D hard to call. CDR3 length equals 14 residues. Germline CDR1 reads SGHTA; CDR2 reads FQGNSA. V lost 5 bases and J 9 bases, leaving 17 bases between the germline ends. CDR3 in amino acids: CASSQDPGGRPQHF. CDR3 in DNA: TGTGCCAGCAGCCAAGACCCGGGAGGGAGGCCCCAGCATTTT.

This chain connects TRBV4-1 to TRBJ2-3, with a tentative D call TRBD2 (6 bases). Per the germline V gene, CDR1 is MGHRA and CDR2 is YSYEKL. Trimming cost V 0 bases and J 4 bases, with 23 bases left between them. This CDR3 region has 19 residues. The CDR3 protein is CASSQDQARVAVEADTQYF. CDR3 nucleotides: TGCGCCAGCAGCCAAGATCAAGCTCGGGTAGCGGTGGAAGCAGATACGCAGTATTTT.

This sequence joins TRBV6-1 and TRBJ2-6; no firm D call. The V end was cut by 0 bases, the J end by 0 bases, with 15 bases between. Germline CDR1 reads MNHNS; CDR2 reads SASEGT. The CDR3 is 19 residues long. The chain's CDR3 is CASSEALLGKGSGANVLTF. The CDR3 DNA reads TGTGCCAGCAGTGAAGCGCTTCTGGGGAAAGGCTCTGGGGCCAACGTCCTGACTTTC.

The CDR3 is CASSQESVTGMNTEAFF. The CDR3 region has the DNA TGTGCCAGCAGCCAAGAGTCGGTGACAGGGATGAACACTGAAGCTTTCTTT. The rearrangement joins TRBV3-1 (or the pseudogene TRBV3-2) to TRBJ1-1; TRBD1 agrees at 7 bases. This CDR3 contains 17 residues. Germline assignment: CDR1 LGHDT and CDR2 YNNKEL (reference sequence). V gave up 0 bases and J gave up 0 bases; unmatched junction bases: 7.

The chain has TRBV19 and TRBJ1-3, with TRBD1 identical over 10 bases. The CDR3 is 18 residues long. V was pared by 5 bases and J by 1 base, with 11 bases of the junction left unmatched. Looked up from germline, CDR1 is LNHDA and CDR2 is SQIVND (reference sequence). CDR3 nucleotides: TGTGCCAGTAGTCCCGGCCCCGGGACAGGGGCTTCTGGAAACACCATATATTTT. Its translation: CASSPGPGTGASGNTIYF.

This rearrangement joins TRBV4-3 to TRBJ1-1; D gene uncertain. This CDR3 comprises 13 residues. V was trimmed by 0 bases and J by 6 bases, leaving 8 bases between them. Germline V lookup: CDR1 LGHNA, CDR2 YSLEER. In DNA, the CDR3 is TGCGCCAGCAGCCAAGACAGGTTGTCTGAAGCTTTCTTT. Translated, it gives CASSQDRLSEAFF.

The J gene is TRBJ1-6, the V gene TRBV28, with D unresolved. Per germline, CDR1 MDHEN and CDR2 SYDVKM. Between the trimmed V and J ends, which lost 3 bases and 8 bases, there was a span of 14 bases. The CDR3 extends over 15 amino acids. CDR3: CASSLFSSSDSPLHF. In DNA, the CDR3 is TGTGCCAGCAGTTTGTTCAGCTCGAGTGATTCACCCCTCCACTTT.

This clone was found once. The chain has TRBV7-9 and TRBJ2-1, with D maybe TRBD2 (6 bases). Per germline, CDR1 SEHNR and CDR2 FQNEAQ (reference sequence). The CDR3 loop spans 16 amino acids. Trimming took 0 bases from V and 6 from J, leaving 15 bases between them. The CDR3 is CASSLAGLAGGNEQFF. DNA for the CDR3: TGTGCCAGCAGCTTAGCTGGTCTAGCCGGGGGCAATGAGCAGTTCTTC.

V is TRBV5-1 and J is TRBJ2-1; 7 positions agree with TRBD2. Germline V gene data show CDR1 as SGHRS and CDR2 as YFSETQ. The CDR3 is 16 amino acids. V shed 3 bases and J 1 base; nucleotides not matched to a gene: 7. The chain's CDR3 is CASSSRGGVSYNEQFF. The DNA for the CDR3 is TGCGCCAGCAGCTCTAGGGGAGGGGTTTCCTACAATGAGCAGTTCTTC.

In its sample, this clone was seen a few times. The chain joins TRBV6-2 or TRBV6-3 to TRBJ1-1; D remains ambiguous. V was pared by 0 bases and J by 1 base, with 9 bases between. Germline CDR1 reads MNHEY; CDR2 reads SVGEGT. The CDR3 runs to 15 residues. The CDR3 nucleotides read TGTGCCAGCAGTTACTCGAGTAGAGCGAACACTGAAGCTTTCTTT. It is translated as CASSYSSRANTEAFF.

CDR3 loop: CASSSGGEQYF. In DNA form, the CDR3 reads TGTGCCAGCAGCTCCGGGGGCGAGCAGTACTTC. The J gene is TRBJ2-7, the V gene TRBV5-6; D might be TRBD2 (6 bases). The V end lost 3 bases, the J end lost 6 bases, and 7 bases lay between the germline ends. Per germline, CDR1 SGHDT and CDR2 YYEEEE. The CDR3 extends over 11 amino acids.

The genes are TRBV5-1 and TRBJ2-3; a weak D match, TRBD2 (6 bases). Germline CDR1 and CDR2: SGHRS and YFSETQ. Trimming removed 1 base at V and 0 bases at J, with 12 bases between. This CDR3 has 16 residues. CDR3 sequence reads: CASSLLVGTSTDTQYF. The DNA of the CDR3 is TGCGCCAGCAGCTTGTTGGTGGGGACTAGCACAGATACGCAGTATTTT. The full variable domain, rest sourced from reference TRBV5-1 and TRBJ2-3, is KAGVTQTPRYLIKTRGQQVTLSCSPISGHRSVSWYQQTPGQGLQFLFEYFSETQRNKGNFPGRFSGRQFSNSRSEMNVSTLELGDSALYLCASSLLVGTSTDTQYFGPGTRLTVL.

V usage is TRBV21-1 and J usage is TRBJ1-1; no check of the table's D call, TRBD1, against the DNA was made. TRBV21-1 is a pseudogene segment. The CDR3 totals 19 residues. CDR3 sequence (DNA): TGTGCCAGCAGCAAAGAAAGAAAAAGGGTTTTTATCCAGGGGGATAAAGCTTTCTTT. Amino acids: CASSKERKRVFIQGDKAFF.

This clone was picked up one time. This chain uses TRBV11-2 with TRBJ1-1; D remains unclear. Germline values: CDR1 SGHAT, CDR2 FQNNGV. V lost 4 bases and J 0 bases, leaving 3 bases between the germline ends. The CDR3 is 12 residues long. The CDR3 DNA follows: TGTGCCAGCAGCTGGATGAACACTGAAGCTTTCTTT. Translation: CASSWMNTEAFF.

The chain recombines TRBV6-5 with TRBJ2-7; a possible D gene is TRBD2 (5 bases). Trimming left V 0 bases short and J 2 bases short, with 8 bases between. Germline CDR1 is MNHEY and CDR2 is SVGAGI. This CDR3 has 14 residues. DNA of the CDR3: TGTGCCAGCAGTTACTCAGCGGAGCCCTACGAGCAGTACTTC. This gives the protein CASSYSAEPYEQYF.

This clone appeared a single time. The V call is TRBV7-2, the J call TRBJ1-2, with D perhaps TRBD1 (5 bases). V lost 5 bases and J 6 bases, leaving 22 bases between the germline ends. CDR1 SGHTA and CDR2 FQGNSA come from the germline V gene. This CDR3 contains 16 residues. The CDR3 region has the DNA TGTGCCAGCAGCCCGGGAGGGGCGGTTGGGATCAATGGCTACACCTTC. Translating gives CASSPGGAVGINGYTF.

The gene calls are TRBV3-1 (or the pseudogene TRBV3-2) and TRBJ2-1; weak D call: TRBD1 (6 bases). V was pared by 0 bases and J by 7 bases, with 7 bases between. CDR3 length: 13 residues. From germline, CDR1 is LGHDT and CDR2 YNNKEL (reference sequence). The CDR3 protein is CASSQDRGNEQFF. CDR3 nucleotides: TGTGCCAGCAGCCAAGACAGGGGTAATGAGCAGTTCTTC.

The chain links TRBV9 to TRBJ2-2; TRBD1 matches 7 bases. Germline V gives CDR1 SGDLS, CDR2 YYNGEE. This CDR3 has 14 residues. J was trimmed by 4 bases and V by 5 bases; bases with no gene match: 5. The CDR3 region is CASRTGPSTGELFF. The DNA for the CDR3 is TGTGCCAGCAGGACAGGGCCGAGCACCGGGGAGCTGTTTTTT.

The chain combines TRBV18 with TRBJ1-2; D uncertain. The CDR3 has 14 residues. Germline assignment: CDR1 KGHSH and CDR2 LQKENI. Trimming shortened V by 2 bases and J by 4 bases, and 11 bases separated the two germline ends. CDR3 in DNA: TGTGCCAGCTCACCAAGCGGGATAGGCTATGGCTACACCTTC. This sequence encodes CASSPSGIGYGYTF.

V usage is TRBV11-2 and J usage is TRBJ2-1; 7 bases align to TRBD1. Losses at the gene ends were 8 bases for V and 2 bases for J; bases not matched to a gene: 9. The CDR3 extends over 15 amino acids. Looked up from germline, CDR1 is SGHAT and CDR2 is FQNNGV. The CDR3 loop is CASSQSGQTYNEQFF. Here the CDR3 DNA reads TGTGCCAGCTCACAATCGGGACAGACCTACAATGAGCAGTTCTTC.

In DNA, the CDR3 is TGCAGCGGGGGACAGCCGGTCCTAGCGGGGAACAATGAGCAGTTCTTC. The encoded protein is CSGGQPVLAGNNEQFF. V usage is TRBV29-1 and J usage is TRBJ2-1; 9 bases are a match to TRBD2. The CDR3 length is 16 residues. V shed 7 bases and J 5 bases; nucleotides not matched to a gene: 15. Germline values: CDR1 SQVTM, CDR2 ANQGSEA.

This chain connects TRBV7-3 to TRBJ2-3, with D unresolved. This CDR3 contains 13 residues. Trimming shortened V by 2 bases and J by 5 bases, and 8 bases separated the two germline ends. The V gene's germline CDR1 is SGHTA and CDR2 FQGTGA. The CDR3 here is CASSLGSRDTQYF. The CDR3 DNA is TGTGCCAGCAGCTTAGGTTCCAGAGATACGCAGTATTTT.

This chain joins TRBV7-9 and TRBJ2-7; the match to TRBD2 covers 8 bases. This CDR3 contains 13 residues. Germline-derived CDR1 and CDR2 are SEHNR and FQNEAQ (reference sequence). Germline trimming cut 5 bases from V and 6 bases from J; bases unmatched to any gene: 6. CDR3 in DNA: TGTGCCAGCAGCCCCGGGGGGGGGCCCGAGCAGTACTTC. This gives the protein CASSPGGGPEQYF. The entire variable domain, with the rest obtained from reference TRBV7-9 and TRBJ2-7, is as follows: DTGVSQNPRHKITKRGQNVTFRCDPISEHNRLYWYRQTLGQGPEFLTYFQNEAQLEKSRLLSDRFSAERPKGSFSTLEIQRTEQGDSAMYLCASSPGGGPEQYFGPGTRLTVT.

This clone occurred a few times. This chain links TRBV2 with TRBJ2-5; no reliable D call. Germline V gives CDR1 SNHLY, CDR2 FYNNEI. The V and J ends lost 6 bases and 1 base respectively, with 6 bases between them. The CDR3 contains 12 residues. CDR3 region: CASRILQETQYF. The CDR3, as DNA: TGTGCCAGCAGGATTCTCCAAGAGACCCAGTACTTC.

In its sample, this clone was seen once. The V call is TRBV5-8, the J call TRBJ2-5; perhaps D is TRBD1 or TRBD2 (5 bases each). CDR3 length: 16 residues. The germline gives CDR1 SGHTS, CDR2 YDEGEE. The V gene lost 4 bases and the J gene lost 2 bases, with 18 bases spanning the gap. The CDR3 DNA is TGTGCCAGCAGCGGGGGACGGTACTTAACTCAAGAGACCCAGTACTTC. It codes for CASSGGRYLTQETQYF.